These 13 T cell receptor beta chains were all obtained from the same sample, sequenced in a study of cytomegalovirus exposure and HLA in healthy donors. PCR used 60 Vbeta primers and 13 Jbeta primers. Profiling relied on immunoSEQ multiplex PCR, and the TCRdb table lists in-frame clones only, not all of them. The data contain 100,000 to 150,000 clones, approximately 87% of them seen just once; the ten biggest clones take up 20%. Input material: PBMCs. These receptors were obtained from a man aged 18 to 35 in good health and CMV-seropositive.

V usage is TRBV7-6 and J usage is TRBJ2-3; possibly TRBD1 for D (6 bases). The CDR3 sequence is 15 residues long. Germline CDR1 and CDR2: SGHVS and FNYEAQ. The germline V and J ends were trimmed by 1 base and 5 bases, with 13 bases remaining between them. CDR3 DNA sequence: TGTGCCAGCAGCTTAGTGGGGGCCAAAGTAGATACGCAGTATTTT. Protein product: CASSLVGAKVDTQYF.

This chain joins TRBV15 and TRBJ2-7; 7 positions agree with TRBD1. J gave up 4 bases and V 2 bases, and 14 bases lay outside the gene matches. CDR3 length: 17 residues. The germline V gene encodes CDR1 LNHNV and CDR2 YYDKDF (reference sequence). CDR3 sequence: CATSRSLDRDSDYEQYF. The CDR3 bases are TGTGCCACCAGCAGATCGCTGGACCGGGACAGTGATTACGAGCAGTACTTC.

This chain connects TRBV28 to TRBJ2-7, with D perhaps matching TRBD1 (6 bases). Trimming cost V 5 bases and J 0 bases, with 11 bases left between them. Germline V gene lookup returns CDR1 MDHEN and CDR2 SYDVKM. The CDR3 extends over 14 amino acids. This chain's CDR3 is CASSPPDSSYEQYF. The DNA of the CDR3 is TGTGCCAGCAGTCCCCCGGACAGCTCCTACGAGCAGTACTTC.

The chain has TRBV5-1 and TRBJ1-1, with TRBD1 as a possible D gene (5 bases). Trimming removed 4 bases from V and 1 base from J, with 14 bases in between. CDR1 SGHRS and CDR2 YFSETQ come from the germline V gene. This CDR3 is built from 15 residues. The CDR3 protein is CASSLTDRGNTEAFF. In DNA, the CDR3 is TGCGCCAGCAGCCTTACCGACAGAGGGAACACTGAAGCTTTCTTT.

This sequence joins TRBV6-1 and TRBJ1-6, with no clear D. The CDR3 contains 15 residues. Per the germline V gene, CDR1 is MNHNS and CDR2 is SASEGT. Trimming stripped 3 bases from V and 4 bases from J, with 10 bases between. CDR3 amino acids: CASSEAALYNSPLHF. The CDR3 DNA is TGTGCCAGCAGTGAGGCAGCGCTTTATAATTCACCCCTCCACTTT.

The V and J genes are TRBV9 and TRBJ2-1, with a weak D call TRBD1 (5 bases). The CDR3 is made up of 15 amino acids. In germline, CDR1 is SGDLS, CDR2 YYNGEE. The germline V and J ends were trimmed by 0 bases and 5 bases, with 12 bases remaining between them. The CDR3 spells CASSVDGHRNNEQFF. CDR3 DNA sequence: TGTGCCAGCAGCGTAGACGGACATAGGAACAATGAGCAGTTCTTC.

In this sample, this clone turned up once. This chain joins TRBV7-6 and TRBJ2-7; 10 nucleotides align to TRBD1. V trimming: 5 bases; J trimming: 4 bases; junction bases outside the gene matches: 11. Germline values: CDR1 SGHVS, CDR2 FNYEAQ. CDR3 size: 16 residues. DNA for the CDR3: TGTGCCAGCAGCCCCATACCCGGGACAGGGGATTACGAGCAGTACTTC. As protein: CASSPIPGTGDYEQYF.

For this clone: Other DNA sequences in the sample encode the same CDR3. The chain combines TRBV4-1 with TRBJ2-5; the match to TRBD2 covers 8 bases. This CDR3 is built from 15 residues. V was pared by 4 bases and J by 2 bases, with 6 bases of the junction left unmatched. Germline V CDR1 and CDR2: MGHRA, YSYEKL. The CDR3, as DNA: TGCGCCAGCAGCCTCCAGCGGGGGCCTCAAGAGACCCAGTACTTC. Protein product: CASSLQRGPQETQYF.

J is TRBJ2-3 and V is TRBV7-3; TRBD1 aligns across 8 bases. Per germline, CDR1 SGHTA and CDR2 FQGTGA. The CDR3 has 15 residues. V shed 1 base, J shed 1 base, and the junction held 1 base outside the gene matches. CDR3 sequence reads: CASSLRGQGTDTQYF. In nucleotides, the CDR3 is TGTGCCAGCAGCTTAAGGGGACAGGGCACAGATACGCAGTATTTT.

This rearrangement joins TRBV20-1 to TRBJ2-7; D not certain. This CDR3 has 11 amino acids. Germline-derived CDR1 and CDR2 are DFQATT and SNEGSKA (reference sequence). Trimming took off 5 bases at V and 7 bases at J, with 12 bases between the two ends. CDR3 nucleotides: TGCAGTGCTCAGCTCATGCGGGAGCAGTACTTC. Protein sequence: CSAQLMREQYF.

The chain uses TRBV30 and TRBJ1-6; D might be TRBD1 (5 bases). Germline V lookup: CDR1 GTSNPN, CDR2 SVGIG (reference sequence). The CDR3 covers 16 residues. The V gene lost 4 bases and the J gene lost 9 bases, with 22 bases spanning the gap. The CDR3 here is CAWTSQLGLPSSPLHF. DNA of the CDR3: TGTGCCTGGACCTCCCAATTGGGACTACCCTCTTCACCCCTCCACTTT.

The chain recombines TRBV6-1 with TRBJ1-2; TRBD1 agrees at 10 bases. Trimming took 3 bases from V and 10 from J; bases not matched to a gene: 5. Germline V gene data show CDR1 as MNHNS and CDR2 as SASEGT. The length of the CDR3 is 13 residues. The CDR3 DNA follows: TGTGCCAGCAGTGATACGACAGGGGGCGACTACACCTTC. This gives the protein CASSDTTGGDYTF.

The V gene is TRBV19, the J gene TRBJ2-1, with 9 positions matching TRBD2. With 2 bases clipped from V and 4 bases from J, the junction kept 3 bases outside the gene matches. Germline assignment: CDR1 LNHDA and CDR2 SQIVND (reference sequence). There are 15 residues in the CDR3. CDR3 residues: CASSISGGPYNEQFF. The CDR3 nucleotides read TGTGCCAGTAGTATAAGCGGGGGGCCTTACAATGAGCAGTTCTTC.